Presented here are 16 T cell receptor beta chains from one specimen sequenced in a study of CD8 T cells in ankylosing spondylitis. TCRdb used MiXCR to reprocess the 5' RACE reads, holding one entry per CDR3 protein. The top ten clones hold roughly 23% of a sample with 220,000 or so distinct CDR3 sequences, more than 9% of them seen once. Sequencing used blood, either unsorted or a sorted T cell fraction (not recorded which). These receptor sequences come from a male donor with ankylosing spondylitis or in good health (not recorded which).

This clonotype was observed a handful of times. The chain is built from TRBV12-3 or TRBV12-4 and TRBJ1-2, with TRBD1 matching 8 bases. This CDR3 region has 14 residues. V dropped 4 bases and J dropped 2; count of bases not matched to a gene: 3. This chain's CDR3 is CASSSGQENYGYTF. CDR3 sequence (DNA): TGTGCCAGCAGTTCGGGACAGGAAAACTATGGCTACACCTTC.

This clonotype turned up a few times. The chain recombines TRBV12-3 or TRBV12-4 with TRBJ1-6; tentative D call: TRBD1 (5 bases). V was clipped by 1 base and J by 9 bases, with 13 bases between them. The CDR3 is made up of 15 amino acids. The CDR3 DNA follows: TGTGCCAGCAGTTTAGGGGGGGGAAATCGTTCACCCCTCCACTTT. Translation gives CASSLGGGNRSPLHF.

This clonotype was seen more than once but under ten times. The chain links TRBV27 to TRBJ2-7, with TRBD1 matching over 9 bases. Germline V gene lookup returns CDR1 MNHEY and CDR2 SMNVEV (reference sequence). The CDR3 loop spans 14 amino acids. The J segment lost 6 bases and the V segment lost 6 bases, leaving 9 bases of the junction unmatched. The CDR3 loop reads CASRTGTGLFEQYF. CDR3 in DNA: TGTGCCAGCAGAACGGGGACAGGGTTGTTCGAGCAGTACTTC.

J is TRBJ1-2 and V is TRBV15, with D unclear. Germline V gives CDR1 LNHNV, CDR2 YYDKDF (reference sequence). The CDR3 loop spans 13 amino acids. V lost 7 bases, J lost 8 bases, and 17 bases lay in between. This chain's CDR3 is CATTPEVELGYTF. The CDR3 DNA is TGTGCCACCACCCCCGAGGTGGAATTAGGCTACACCTTC.

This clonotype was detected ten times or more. The CDR3 protein is CASSEGPISFYGYTF. DNA for the CDR3: TGTGCCAGCAGTGAAGGTCCAATAAGTTTCTATGGCTACACCTTC. The chain joins TRBV6-1 to TRBJ1-2; no clear D. The CDR3 runs to 15 residues. The germline CDR1 and CDR2 sequences are MNHNS and SASEGT. V dropped 1 base and J dropped 4 bases, with 13 bases sitting between them.

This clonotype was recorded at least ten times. The chain's CDR3 is CASRPPRGVSTEAFF. The DNA for the CDR3 is TGTGCCAGCAGACCACCCCGCGGCGTGAGCACTGAAGCTTTCTTT. The J gene is TRBJ1-1, the V gene TRBV12-3 or TRBV12-4, with D hard to call. Trimming stripped 6 bases from V and 4 bases from J, with 18 bases between. The CDR3 runs to 15 residues.

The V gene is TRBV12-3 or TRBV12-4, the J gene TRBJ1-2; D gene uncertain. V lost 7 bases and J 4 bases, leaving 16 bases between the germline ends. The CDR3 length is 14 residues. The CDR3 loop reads CASTLQSAVYGYTF. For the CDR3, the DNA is TGTGCCAGCACCCTGCAATCCGCCGTCTATGGCTACACCTTC.

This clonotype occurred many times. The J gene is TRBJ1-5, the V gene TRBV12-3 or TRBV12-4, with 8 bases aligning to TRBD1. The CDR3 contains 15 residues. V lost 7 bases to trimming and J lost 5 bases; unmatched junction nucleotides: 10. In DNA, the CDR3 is TGTGCCAGCAACCCTCAGGGGGCGAGGGATCAGCCCCAGCATTTT. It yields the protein CASNPQGARDQPQHF.

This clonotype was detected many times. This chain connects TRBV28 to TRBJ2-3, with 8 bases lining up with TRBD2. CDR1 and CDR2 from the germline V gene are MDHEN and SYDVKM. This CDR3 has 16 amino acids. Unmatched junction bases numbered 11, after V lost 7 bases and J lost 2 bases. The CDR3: CASTNPTSGPTDTQYF. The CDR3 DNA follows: TGTGCCAGCACCAACCCCACTAGCGGTCCCACAGATACGCAGTATTTT.

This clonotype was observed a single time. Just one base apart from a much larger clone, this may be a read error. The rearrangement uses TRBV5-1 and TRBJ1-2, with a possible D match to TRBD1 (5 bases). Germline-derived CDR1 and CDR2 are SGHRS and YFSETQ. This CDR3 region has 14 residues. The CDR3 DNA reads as TGCGCCAGCAGCCCAGACCCAGGGACGTATGGCGACACCTTC. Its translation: CASSPDPGTYGDTF.

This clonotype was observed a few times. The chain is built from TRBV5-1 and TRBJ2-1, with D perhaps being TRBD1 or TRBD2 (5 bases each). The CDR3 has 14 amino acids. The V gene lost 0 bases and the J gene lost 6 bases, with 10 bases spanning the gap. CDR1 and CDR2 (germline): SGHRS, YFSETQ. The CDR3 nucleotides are TGCGCCAGCAGCTTGGCTAGTGGGGGCAATGAGCAGTTCTTC. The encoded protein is CASSLASGGNEQFF. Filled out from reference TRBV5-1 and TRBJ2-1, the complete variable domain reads KAGVTQTPRYLIKTRGQQVTLSCSPISGHRSVSWYQQTPGQGLQFLFEYFSETQRNKGNFPGRFSGRQFSNSRSEMNVSTLELGDSALYLCASSLASGGNEQFFGPGTRLTVL.

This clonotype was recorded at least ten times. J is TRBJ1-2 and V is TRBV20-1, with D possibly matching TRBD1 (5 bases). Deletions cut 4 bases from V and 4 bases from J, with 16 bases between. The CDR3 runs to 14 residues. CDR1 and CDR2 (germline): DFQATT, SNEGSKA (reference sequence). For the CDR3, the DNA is TGCAGTGCTACCCAAGCCGGACAAGGCTATGGCTACACCTTC. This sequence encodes CSATQAGQGYGYTF.

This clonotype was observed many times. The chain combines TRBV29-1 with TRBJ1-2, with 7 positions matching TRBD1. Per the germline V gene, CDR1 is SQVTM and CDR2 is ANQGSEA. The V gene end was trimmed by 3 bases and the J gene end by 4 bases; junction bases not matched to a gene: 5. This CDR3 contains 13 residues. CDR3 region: CSVDGTDSYGYTF. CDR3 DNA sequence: TGCAGCGTTGATGGGACAGACTCCTATGGCTACACCTTC. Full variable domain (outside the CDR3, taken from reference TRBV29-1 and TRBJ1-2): SAVISQKPSRDICQRGTSLTIQCQVDSQVTMMFWYRQQPGQSLTLIATANQGSEATYESGFVIDKFPISRPNLTFSTLTVSNMSPEDSSIYLCSVDGTDSYGYTFGSGTRLTVV.

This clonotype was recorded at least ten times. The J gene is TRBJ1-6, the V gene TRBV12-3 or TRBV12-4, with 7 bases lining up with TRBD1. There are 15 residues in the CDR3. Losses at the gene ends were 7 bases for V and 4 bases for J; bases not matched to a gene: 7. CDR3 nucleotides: TGTGCCAGCACACTAGGACAGGCATATAATTCACCCCTCCACTTT. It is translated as CASTLGQAYNSPLHF.

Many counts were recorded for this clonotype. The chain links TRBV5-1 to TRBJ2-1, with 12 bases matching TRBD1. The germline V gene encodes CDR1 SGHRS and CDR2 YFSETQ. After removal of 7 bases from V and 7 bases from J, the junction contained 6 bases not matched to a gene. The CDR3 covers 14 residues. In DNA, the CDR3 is TGCGCCAGCGCGGGACAGGGGGCAGCAAATGAGCAGTTCTTC. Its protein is CASAGQGAANEQFF.

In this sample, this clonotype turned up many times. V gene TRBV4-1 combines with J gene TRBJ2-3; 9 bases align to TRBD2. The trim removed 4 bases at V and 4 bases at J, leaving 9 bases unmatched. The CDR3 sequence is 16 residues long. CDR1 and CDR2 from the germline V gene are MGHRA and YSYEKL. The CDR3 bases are TGCGCCAGCAGCCCAAAGGGTGGCGGGGGGGCAGATACGCAGTATTTT. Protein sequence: CASSPKGGGGADTQYF.